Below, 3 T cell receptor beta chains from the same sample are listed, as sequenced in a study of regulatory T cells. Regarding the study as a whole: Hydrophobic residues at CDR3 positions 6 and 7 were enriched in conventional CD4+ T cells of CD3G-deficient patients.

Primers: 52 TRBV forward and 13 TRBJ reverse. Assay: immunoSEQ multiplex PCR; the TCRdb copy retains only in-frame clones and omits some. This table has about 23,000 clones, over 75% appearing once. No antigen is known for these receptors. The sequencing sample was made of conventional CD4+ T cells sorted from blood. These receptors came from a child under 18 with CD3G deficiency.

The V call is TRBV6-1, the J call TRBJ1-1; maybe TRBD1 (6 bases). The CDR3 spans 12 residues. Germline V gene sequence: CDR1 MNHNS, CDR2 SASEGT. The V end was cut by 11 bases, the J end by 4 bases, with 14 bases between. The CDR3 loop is CASRGKGTEAFF. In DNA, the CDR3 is TGTGCCTCCAGGGGAAAGGGCACTGAAGCTTTCTTT.

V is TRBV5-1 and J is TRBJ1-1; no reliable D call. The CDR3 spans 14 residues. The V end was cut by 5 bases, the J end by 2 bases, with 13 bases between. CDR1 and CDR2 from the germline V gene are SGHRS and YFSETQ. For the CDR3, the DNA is TGCGCCAGCAGTCGCGGTCCCGGAAACACTGAAGCTTTCTTT. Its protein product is CASSRGPGNTEAFF. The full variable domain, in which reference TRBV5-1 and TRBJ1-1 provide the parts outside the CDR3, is KAGVTQTPRYLIKTRGQQVTLSCSPISGHRSVSWYQQTPGQGLQFLFEYFSETQRNKGNFPGRFSGRQFSNSRSEMNVSTLELGDSALYLCASSRGPGNTEAFFGQGTRLTVV.

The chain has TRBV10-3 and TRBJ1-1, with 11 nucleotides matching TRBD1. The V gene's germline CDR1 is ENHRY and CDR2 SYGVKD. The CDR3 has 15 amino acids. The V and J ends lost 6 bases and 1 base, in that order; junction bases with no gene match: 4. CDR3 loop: CAIRDRGRGNTEAFF. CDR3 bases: TGTGCCATCAGGGACAGGGGGCGGGGGAACACTGAAGCTTTCTTT.